Listed below are T cell receptor beta chains from one sample, sequenced in a study of T cells in Graves' hyperthyroidism and ophthalmopathy. TCRdb re-called the multiplex PCR reads through MiXCR, storing one row per CDR3 protein. The top ten hold around 10% of the sample, which has 350,000 to 400,000 distinct CDR3 sequences, 14% seen once. The material sequenced was blood. Receptors were obtained from a woman aged 55-69 years with Graves' hyperthyroidism. CDR3s include the opening cysteine and the closing phenylalanine or tryptophan. A D gene is named only where the DNA matches it firmly. Expanded clones are given a class, and other clones once, few, many or no size at all.

abundance,d_gene,v_gene,j_gene,CDR3aa,CDR3nt
many,NA,TRBV11-2,TRBJ2-1,CASSLQGAPTDEQFF,TGTGCCAGCAGCTTACAAGGGGCTCCCACCGATGAGCAGTTCTTC
many,TRBD1,TRBV10-3,TRBJ1-1,CAIRESLTGGNTEAFF,TGTGCCATCAGAGAATCATTGACAGGGGGAAACACTGAAGCTTTCTTT
NA,TRBD1,TRBV12-3/TRBV12-4,TRBJ1-1,CASSPTGVNTEAFF,TGTGCCAGCAGCCCAACAGGGGTGAACACTGAAGCTTTCTTT
NA,NA,TRBV27,TRBJ1-1,CASSLGTVNTGAFF,TGTGCCAGCAGTTTAGGGACGGTGAACACTGGAGCTTTCTTT
NA,NA,TRBV10-3,TRBJ2-3,CAIAQPTDTQYF,TGTGCCATCGCCCAGCCCACAGATACGCAGTATTTT
many,NA,TRBV28,TRBJ2-7,CASSFGGASYEQYF,TGTGCCAGCAGTTTTGGAGGGGCCTCCTACGAGCAGTACTTC
many,TRBD2,TRBV7-6,TRBJ2-3,CASSHRLAGDTQYF,TGTGCCAGCAGCCATCGACTAGCGGGAGATACGCAGTATTTT
many,TRBD2,TRBV5-1,TRBJ2-3,CASSMGLAASTDTQYF,TGCGCCAGCAGCATGGGACTAGCGGCAAGCACAGATACGCAGTATTTT
NA,NA,TRBV5-1,TRBJ2-2,CASSLGSYGAGELFF,TGCGCCAGCAGCTTGGGATCGTACGGGGCCGGGGAGCTGTTTTTT
many,NA,TRBV20-1,TRBJ1-2,CSATGFGNYGYTF,TGCAGTGCTACCGGATTTGGTAACTATGGCTACACCTTC
NA,TRBD1,TRBV11-2,TRBJ2-5,CASSSRTGRETQYF,TGTGCCAGCAGCTCTCGGACAGGGCGGGAGACCCAGTACTTC
few,NA,TRBV5-1,TRBJ1-1,CASKNSQGSTAEAFF,TGCGCCAGCAAGAACAGCCAGGGGTCCACCGCTGAAGCTTTCTTT
many,NA,TRBV20-1,TRBJ1-1,CSAREPNTEAFF,TGCAGTGCTAGAGAACCGAACACTGAAGCTTTCTTT